The present TCR beta chain was sequenced within a study of CD8 T cells in Susac syndrome. After extraction with the RNeasy kit, about 0.5 to 1 ug of the RNA was reverse transcribed using random hexamers. By means of immunoSEQ multiplex PCR, TCR beta CDR3 spanning 54 Vbeta and 13 Jbeta underwent amplification. TCRdb itself ran the immunoSEQ multiplex PCR reads through MiXCR, one entry per CDR3 protein. The table shows about 400,000 distinct CDR3 sequences, with approximately 85% occurring only once. Study conclusions and caveats: TCR sequencing and HLA analysis covered a relatively small number of individuals.

Relapsing-remitting disease, either stable or active, was present in the treatment-naive patients who were the multiple sclerosis controls. V lost 4 bases to trimming and J lost 3 bases, with 17 bases between them. The CDR3 consists of 15 residues. The germline CDR1 and CDR2 sequences are SGHRS and YFSETQ. Remarks on this clonotype: The antigen remains unidentified.

The chain employs TRBV5-1 and TRBJ2-7; D is possibly TRBD2 (5 bases). This receptor was taken from a human donor with multiple sclerosis. The material sequenced was CD8+ T cells from PBMCs. The CDR3 spells CASSPEFRGYYEQYF. Written as DNA, the CDR3 is TGCGCCAGCAGCCCGGAGTTCCGCGGGTACTACGAGCAGTACTTC.